What follows are 8 T cell receptor beta chains derived from one specimen sequenced in a study of Graves' ophthalmopathy and Graves' hyperthyroidism (dated by TCRdb to about 2018). Instrument used: Illumina HiSeq 2000. For repertoire sequencing, TCR beta CDR3 regions were amplified from RNA transcripts. HTBI primers and the Qiagen OneStep RT-PCR kit were used in a first-round RT-PCR, which was followed by a second-round multiplex PCR, size selection and purification. The public reads were reanalyzed by TCRdb: fastp trimming at Q25, MiXCR alignment, in-frame beta chains only. Records with the same CDR3 protein are collapsed into one entry carrying the most frequent genes and DNA. The sample table records 650,000 to 900,000 distinct CDR3 sequences; roughly two fifths of these occur just once. Of the sample, roughly 45% falls within the top ten clones. Sequencing used peripheral blood. The receptors here all came from an adult man with Graves' ophthalmopathy.

CDR3 region: CASSAGPVLTEAFF. In DNA form, the CDR3 reads TGTGCCAGTAGTGCCGGACCCGTATTGACTGAAGCTTTCTTT. The chain uses TRBV19 and TRBJ1-1; no definite D call. The CDR3 is made up of 14 amino acids. V was pared by 5 bases and J by 5 bases, with 15 bases between. Germline assignment: CDR1 LNHDA and CDR2 SQIVND (reference sequence).

The rearrangement uses TRBV2 and TRBJ1-2; perhaps TRBD1 as D (5 bases). CDR1 and CDR2 from the germline V gene are SNHLY and FYNNEI. V gave up 3 bases and J gave up 7 bases, with 18 bases separating them. This CDR3 comprises 15 residues. This chain's CDR3 is CASSDGRGGSAGYTF. In DNA form, the CDR3 reads TGTGCCAGCAGTGACGGTCGGGGCGGGTCGGCTGGCTACACCTTC.

This clonotype occurred a few times. J is TRBJ2-3 and V is TRBV10-3; tentative D call: TRBD2 (6 bases). V dropped 4 bases and J dropped 1 base, with 6 bases sitting between them. The V gene's germline CDR1 is ENHRY and CDR2 SYGVKD. The CDR3 length is 13 residues. Written as DNA, the CDR3 is TGTGCCATCAGTGGGGAGGGCACAGATACGCAGTATTTT. This gives the protein CAISGEGTDTQYF.

In DNA, the CDR3 is TGTGCCACAGGGGCTGGCCTGACTTTC. This codes for CATGAGLTF. The V and J genes are TRBV24-1 and TRBJ2-6; possible D gene TRBD1, 5 bases. This CDR3 comprises 9 residues. The V gene lost 10 bases and the J gene lost 15 bases, with 9 bases spanning the gap. From germline, CDR1 is KGHDR and CDR2 SFDVKD.

V is TRBV15 and J is TRBJ2-5; D is ambiguous. Germline V gives CDR1 LNHNV, CDR2 YYDKDF (reference sequence). The CDR3 consists of 14 residues. V lost 2 bases to trimming and J lost 5 bases, with 12 bases between them. The CDR3 spells CATSRRAVAETQYF. The CDR3, as DNA: TGTGCCACCAGCAGAAGGGCGGTCGCGGAGACCCAGTACTTC.

The chain is built from TRBV29-1 and TRBJ1-1; unclear D gene. The length of the CDR3 is 10 residues. Germline V CDR1 and CDR2: SQVTM, ANQGSEA. Trimming shortened V by 1 base and J by 11 bases, and 8 bases separated the two germline ends. The CDR3 region has the DNA TGCAGCGTTGAAGTGGGCGCTGCTTTCTTT. The encoded protein is CSVEVGAAFF.

This chain links TRBV29-1 with TRBJ1-1, with D tentatively TRBD1 (5 bases). This CDR3 has 13 amino acids. CDR1 SQVTM and CDR2 ANQGSEA come from the germline V gene. V lost 7 bases and J lost 10, with 22 bases in between. For the CDR3, the DNA is TGCAGCGCAACGGTGGGACTATCGAGGGGAGCTTTCTTT. Protein sequence: CSATVGLSRGAFF.

This clonotype was recorded a few times. The chain carries TRBV10-3 and TRBJ1-5; 7 bases agree with TRBD1. This CDR3 is 16 amino acids long. Germline CDR1 ENHRY, CDR2 SYGVKD. The J segment lost 0 bases and the V segment lost 10 bases, leaving 12 bases of the junction unmatched. CDR3 residues: CASSPGAGGSNQPQHF. CDR3 bases: TGTGCCAGCAGCCCAGGGGCAGGGGGTAGCAATCAGCCCCAGCATTTT.